This TCR beta chain was recovered during a study of T cell changes during pregnancy in multiple sclerosis. Clones were sequenced by immunoSEQ multiplex PCR, and TCRdb holds only the in-frame ones, with some missing. In the table there are fewer than 80,000 clones, 80% to 95% of which are singletons. The J segment lost 4 bases and the V segment lost 5 bases, leaving 7 bases of the junction unmatched. This CDR3 has 14 residues. Germline V lookup: CDR1 SGHTA, CDR2 FQGNSA. This TCR derives from a female donor in good health, enrolled as a control in a pregnancy study. The specimen was peripheral blood, collected in the third trimester of pregnancy. The chain has TRBV7-2 and TRBJ2-7, with 8 bases that match TRBD2. In nucleotides, the CDR3 is TGTGCCAGCAGCCATGGGACTAGTACGTACGAGCAGTACTTC. Its translation: CASSHGTSTYEQYF.